These T cell receptor beta chains were read from a single sample in a study of blood T cells in healthy people across ages. TCRdb independently ran MiXCR on the 5' RACE reads; one entry per CDR3 protein. The repertoire holds about 1.4 million distinct CDR3 sequences, with around 55% as singletons. The sequencing input was blood. The receptors were gathered from a young man in good health. CDR3s leave out the opening cysteine and the closing phenylalanine or tryptophan. The order of the fields is V gene, J gene, CDR3 protein.

TRBV5-5	TRBJ2-5	ASSVEGAQETQY
TRBV29-1	TRBJ2-7	SVEYSRLGGPYEQY
TRBV3-1	TRBJ2-1	ASKPHRDSYNEQF
TRBV21-1	TRBJ1-6	ASSKWPNSPLH
TRBV14	TRBJ2-1	ASSQMAAYNEQF
TRBV4-2	TRBJ2-7	ASSQNDRGDEQY
TRBV27	TRBJ2-5	ASSPDLKETQY
TRBV5-5	TRBJ1-4	ASSFDEGLYEKLF
TRBV10-3	TRBJ2-7	AIGTGDERY
TRBV10-3	.	AISEPTSGTYEQY
TRBV29-1	TRBJ2-1	SALRGFGNEQF
TRBV10-2	TRBJ1-2	ASSEGWVDIGYT
TRBV24-1	TRBJ2-3	ATSDEGRGTQY
TRBV5-6	TRBJ1-4	ASSLGGKPLRNEKLF
TRBV12-3/TRBV12-4	TRBJ2-7	ASSWGIGGREKSYEQY
TRBV30	TRBJ2-1	AWSTGRDEQF
TRBV6-2/TRBV6-3	TRBJ2-2	ASSYSGAGITGELF
TRBV4-1	TRBJ2-7	ASSQAIGTELYEQY
TRBV7-9	TRBJ1-4	ASSLRGTDDEKLF
TRBV11-1	TRBJ2-1	ASSFTMDFSYEQF
TRBV6-2/TRBV6-3	TRBJ2-7	ASRAIQVGSYEQY
TRBV3-1	TRBJ2-5	ASSQEGQPQETQY
TRBV27	TRBJ2-5	ASSPRAQGAGETQY
TRBV5-1	TRBJ2-1	ASTANGGEQF
TRBV20-1	TRBJ2-7	SGTLDRTSYEQY
TRBV2	TRBJ2-2	ATLAATNTGELF
TRBV10-3	TRBJ1-2	AISESGRGGGYT
TRBV29-1	TRBJ2-3	SVEGIGTTKSTDTQY
TRBV28	TRBJ1-6	ASSLHYRPPLH
TRBV6-2/TRBV6-3	TRBJ2-5	ASSYQDPRVETQY
TRBV12-3/TRBV12-4	TRBJ2-1	ASKPVLAYNEQF
TRBV6-5	TRBJ1-2	ASSIHRGTGYT
TRBV7-2	.	ASSYEGTVSNNEQY
TRBV5-1	TRBJ2-3	ASSLARIDMQY
TRBV27	TRBJ2-1	ASSVRYSYNEQF
TRBV2	TRBJ2-7	ASSDRGTYEQY